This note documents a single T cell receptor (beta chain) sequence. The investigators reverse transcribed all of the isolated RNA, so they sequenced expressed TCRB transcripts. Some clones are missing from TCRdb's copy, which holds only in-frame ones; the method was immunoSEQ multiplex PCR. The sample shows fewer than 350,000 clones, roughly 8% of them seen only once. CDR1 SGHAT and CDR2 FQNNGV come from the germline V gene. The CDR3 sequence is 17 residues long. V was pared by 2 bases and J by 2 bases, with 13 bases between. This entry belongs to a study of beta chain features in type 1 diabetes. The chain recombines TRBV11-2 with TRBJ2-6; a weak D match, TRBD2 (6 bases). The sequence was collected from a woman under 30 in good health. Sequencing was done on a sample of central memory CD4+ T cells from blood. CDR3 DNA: TGTGCCAGCAGCTTACGTACGGGGGTGGCTGGGGCCAACGTCCTGACTTTC. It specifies CASSLRTGVAGANVLTF.